A selection of T cell receptor beta chains follows, all from one sample in a study of OX40 agonist ivuxolimab in advanced cancers. Sequencing was performed with immunoSEQ multiplex PCR; in TCRdb, only in-frame clones are kept and a portion is missing. The table lists more than 80,000 clones, under 95% of them singletons. This sample comprised CD4+ or CD8+ T cells sorted from blood, obtained in a trial of the OX40 agonist ivuxolimab. The receptor set was obtained from an adult with an advanced solid tumor such as melanoma, head and neck, liver or kidney cancer. Both conserved end residues are part of each CDR3. D genes are given only for firm matches. Part of the rows lack a size; the others show once, few, many or a class for expanded clones.

clone_size j_call v_call d_call cdr3_aa cdr3_nt
. TRBJ2-5 TRBV18 TRBD1 CASSPLRPVRGRRETQYF TGTGCCAGCTCACCACTGCGTCCCGTAAGGGGGCGCCGAGAGACCCAGTACTTC
. TRBJ1-1 TRBV19 . CASSIGEGTLTEAFF TGTGCCAGTAGTATAGGAGAGGGGACCCTCACTGAAGCTTTCTTT
. TRBJ2-1 TRBV7-2 . CASSFLDGLFPYNEQFF TGTGCCAGCAGCTTTTTGGACGGACTTTTCCCCTACAATGAGCAGTTCTTC
. TRBJ2-1 TRBV7-9 TRBD1 CASSSTGYNEQFF TGTGCCAGCAGCTCGACAGGGTACAATGAGCAGTTCTTC
once TRBJ2-7 TRBV13 . CASSSPGLIYEQYF TGTGCCAGCAGCTCGCCAGGACTGATCTACGAGCAGTACTTC
. TRBJ2-1 TRBV4-3 TRBD2 CASSPNGLASYNEQFF TGCGCCAGCAGCCCGAACGGACTAGCGTCTTACAATGAGCAGTTCTTC
. TRBJ2-1 TRBV10-3 TRBD2 CAISELGLAAYNEQFF TGTGCCATCAGTGAGTTAGGACTAGCGGCCTACAATGAGCAGTTCTTC
. TRBJ1-2 TRBV4-3 . CASSLFRAVEGYTF TGCGCCAGCAGCCTTTTCAGGGCGGTGGAGGGCTACACCTTC
. TRBJ2-1 TRBV27 TRBD1 CASSLGRGSGEQFF TGTGCCAGCAGTTTGGGCAGGGGGTCCGGTGAGCAGTTCTTC
. TRBJ2-5 TRBV5-1 . CASSLDSLGQYF TGCGCCAGCAGCTTGGACAGCCTCGGCCAGTACTTC
once TRBJ1-2 TRBV4-1 . CASSQGSGLLYGYTF TGCGCCAGCAGCCAAGGTTCAGGGTTATTGTATGGCTACACCTTC
. TRBJ1-1 TRBV4-1 . CASSQGSIRRAFF TGCGCCAGCAGCCAAGGGTCCATCAGGAGAGCTTTCTTT
. TRBJ1-5 TRBV28 . CASSFVQTSNQPQHF TGTGCCAGCAGTTTTGTACAGACTAGCAATCAGCCCCAGCATTTT
. TRBJ1-5 TRBV6-5 . CASSPGTISNQPQHF TGTGCCAGCAGCCCCGGGACTATTAGCAATCAGCCCCAGCATTTT
. TRBJ2-3 TRBV28 . CASSLDSDTQYF TGTGCCAGCAGTTTAGACTCGGATACGCAGTATTTT
. TRBJ1-3 TRBV28 . CASSLTLSGNTIYF TGTGCCAGCAGTTTAACACTCTCTGGAAACACCATATATTTT
. TRBJ2-1 TRBV4-1 TRBD2 CASSLTSGASYNEQFF TGCGCCAGCAGCCTGACTAGCGGGGCCTCCTACAATGAGCAGTTCTTC
. TRBJ2-3 TRBV10-3 TRBD1 CAISGTGVETQYF TGTGCCATCAGTGGCACAGGGGTGGAGACGCAGTATTTT
. TRBJ1-5 TRBV5-8 . CASSLSGLGQPQHF TGTGCCAGCAGCTTGTCGGGGCTAGGTCAGCCCCAGCATTTT
. TRBJ2-5 TRBV16 TRBD2 CASSLRLAGGPWQETQYF TGTGCCAGCAGCCTTCGACTAGCGGGAGGGCCTTGGCAAGAGACCCAGTACTTC